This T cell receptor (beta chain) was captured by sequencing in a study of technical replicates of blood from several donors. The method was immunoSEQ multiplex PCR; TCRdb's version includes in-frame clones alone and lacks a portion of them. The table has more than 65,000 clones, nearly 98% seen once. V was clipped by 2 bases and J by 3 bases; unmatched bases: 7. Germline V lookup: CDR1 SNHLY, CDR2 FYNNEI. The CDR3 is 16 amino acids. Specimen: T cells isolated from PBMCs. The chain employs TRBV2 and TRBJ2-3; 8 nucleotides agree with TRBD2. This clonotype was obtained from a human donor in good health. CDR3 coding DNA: TGTGCCAGCAGTGAACGGGAGGGGAGTGTTACAGATACGCAGTATTTT. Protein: CASSEREGSVTDTQYF. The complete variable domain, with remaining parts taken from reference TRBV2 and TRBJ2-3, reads EPEVTQTPSHQVTQMGQEVILRCVPISNHLYFYWYRQILGQKVEFLVSFYNNEISEKSEIFDDQFSVERPDGSNFTLKIRSTKLEDSAMYFCASSEREGSVTDTQYFGPGTRLTVL.